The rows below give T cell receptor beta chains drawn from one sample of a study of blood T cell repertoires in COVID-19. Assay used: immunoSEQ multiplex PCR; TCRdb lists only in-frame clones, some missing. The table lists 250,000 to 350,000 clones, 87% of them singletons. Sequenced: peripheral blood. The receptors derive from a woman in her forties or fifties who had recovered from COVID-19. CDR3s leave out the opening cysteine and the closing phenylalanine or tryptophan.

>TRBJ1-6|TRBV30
AWSVWSESPLH
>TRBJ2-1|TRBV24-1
ATSPGAASGGSNNEQF
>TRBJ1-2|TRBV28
ASTPPYRGGYT
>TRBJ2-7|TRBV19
ASSMVLSGRHEQY
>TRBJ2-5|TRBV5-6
ASCVGGSEETQY
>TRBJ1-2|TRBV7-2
ASSQTGGWDGYT
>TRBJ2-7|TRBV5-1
ASSLHGTGIYEQY
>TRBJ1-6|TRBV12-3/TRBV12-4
ASSNNRGSPLH
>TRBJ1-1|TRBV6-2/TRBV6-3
ASRYGAMNTEAF
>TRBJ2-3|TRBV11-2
ASSLRSGGSTDTQY
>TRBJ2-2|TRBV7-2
ASSPGLAVYTGELF
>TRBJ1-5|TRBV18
ASSPTDSNQPQH
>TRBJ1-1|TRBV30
AWISRRGIMGGAF
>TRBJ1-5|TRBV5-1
ASSLGTGGLNQPQH
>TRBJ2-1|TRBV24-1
ATSDLPGEADRDNEQF
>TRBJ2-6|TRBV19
ASSIRGTGEANVLT
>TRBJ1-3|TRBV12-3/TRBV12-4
ASQGVGNTIY
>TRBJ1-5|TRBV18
ASSRISGAQPQH
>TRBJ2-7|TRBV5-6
ASSHPFLSRAYEQY
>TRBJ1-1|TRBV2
ASASQGNTEAF
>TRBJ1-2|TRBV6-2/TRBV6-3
ASSSAGIGGYT
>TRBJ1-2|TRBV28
ASSLSGRGPSYT
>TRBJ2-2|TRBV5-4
ASSKTPTGGTGELF
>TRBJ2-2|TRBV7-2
ASSFRPPDGGGGGELF
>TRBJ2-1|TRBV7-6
ASSLDPSAGFNEQF
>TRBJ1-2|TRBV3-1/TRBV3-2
ASKLQGDDYGYT
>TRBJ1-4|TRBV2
ASGGRVEGEKLF
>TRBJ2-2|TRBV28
ASSSLMTETNTGELF
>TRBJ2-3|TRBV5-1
ASSFFGGGDTDTQY
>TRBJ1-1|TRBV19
ASSAWTQGNTEAF
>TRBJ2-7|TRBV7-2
ASSSDRRSSYEQY
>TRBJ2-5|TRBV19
ASSTILGVGETQY
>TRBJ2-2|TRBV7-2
ASSPPLGLAGYTGELF
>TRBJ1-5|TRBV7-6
ASSPSTQGLQPQH
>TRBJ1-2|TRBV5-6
ASTMGPGTGAGNYGYT
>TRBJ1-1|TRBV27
ASSSGQGNTEAF
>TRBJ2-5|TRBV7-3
ASSLQGNKGETQY
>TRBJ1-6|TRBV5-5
ASRSIGSYNSPLH
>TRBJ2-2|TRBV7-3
ASSLYRLANTGELF
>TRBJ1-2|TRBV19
ASSITPPGGGYT
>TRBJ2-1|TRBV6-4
ASSVLAGAGEQF